Listed below are T cell receptor beta chains from one sample, sequenced in a study of blood T cell repertoires in COVID-19. TCRdb's table, derived via immunoSEQ multiplex PCR, lists solely in-frame clones and lacks some. Of about 190,000 clones listed, approximately 84% are singletons. Source material: PBMCs or T cells enriched from blood (not recorded which). The receptor set was obtained from a woman aged 25 to 45 who had recovered from COVID-19. Both conserved end residues are part of each CDR3. D genes are given only for firm matches. A row's size may be missing; if present it is once, few, many or a size class.

>once|16|TRBV24-1|NA|TRBJ2-1
TGTGCCACCAGTGATTTGGCCGCTCCCTACTACAATGAGCAGTTCTTC
CATSDLAAPYYNEQFF
>NA|12|TRBV5-1|NA|TRBJ1-2
TGCGCCAGCAGCTCGGGGGGTCAAGGCTACACCTTC
CASSSGGQGYTF
>NA|14|TRBV10-3|TRBD1|TRBJ2-7
TGTGCCACCACTACCGGGACAGATTTTTACGAGCAGTACTTC
CATTTGTDFYEQYF
>NA|15|TRBV7-9|TRBD1|TRBJ1-5
TGTGCCAGCAGCCCCCCGACAGGGAACGGTCAGCCCCAGCATTTT
CASSPPTGNGQPQHF
>few|19|TRBV4-1|TRBD2|TRBJ2-1
TGCGCCAGCAGCCAAGATACGCTAGCGGGGCTCGACTCCTACAATGAGCAGTTCTTC
CASSQDTLAGLDSYNEQFF
>NA|15|TRBV7-8|NA|TRBJ2-5
TGTGCCAGCAGCTTATCTCGCGGGATAGGGGAGACCCAGTACTTC
CASSLSRGIGETQYF
>few|12|TRBV28|NA|TRBJ1-4
TGTGCCAGCAGTTTTTCAATTGAAAAACTGTTTTTT
CASSFSIEKLFF
>NA|13|TRBV4-2|TRBD1|TRBJ1-1
TGTGCCAGCGCCGGGACAGCGAACACTGAAGCTTTCTTT
CASAGTANTEAFF
>NA|17|TRBV9|TRBD1|TRBJ2-5
TGTGCCAGCAGCGTAGCTCCGACAGGGAATCTCAAAGAGACCCAGTACTTC
CASSVAPTGNLKETQYF
>NA|16|TRBV24-1|TRBD2|TRBJ2-1
TGTGCCACCAGTGGACCGGGACTAGCGGGGTACAATGAGCAGTTCTTC
CATSGPGLAGYNEQFF